What follows are 4 T cell receptor beta chains derived from one specimen sequenced in a study of blood T cell repertoires in COVID-19. Generated by immunoSEQ multiplex PCR, the TCRdb table keeps only in-frame clones and is missing some. Here the sample spans approximately 140,000 clones, about 90% being singletons. The specimen was peripheral blood. The receptors shown here come from a human donor in a cohort sampled during active COVID-19.

This rearrangement joins TRBV4-3 to TRBJ2-2, with a tentative D call TRBD1 (5 bases). CDR1 is LGHNA and CDR2 is YSLEER in the germline V gene. CDR3 length: 14 amino acids. Trimming removed 0 bases from V and 6 bases from J, with 8 bases in between. The CDR3 nucleotides read TGCGCCAGCAGCCAAGATCCAGGGCCCGGGGAGCTGTTTTTT. It codes for CASSQDPGPGELFF.

This sequence joins TRBV28 and TRBJ2-5; D is perhaps TRBD2 (6 bases). Trimming left V 4 bases short and J 7 bases short, with 13 bases between. This CDR3 region has 13 residues. CDR1 MDHEN and CDR2 SYDVKM come from the germline V gene. The CDR3 loop is CASSSGVGGTQYF. Here the CDR3 DNA reads TGTGCCAGCAGTTCGGGGGTCGGGGGGACCCAGTACTTC.

V gene TRBV9 combines with J gene TRBJ1-1, with 10 bases that match TRBD1. Trimming removed 2 bases from V and 1 base from J; junction bases left unmatched: 8. This CDR3 comprises 17 residues. Germline CDR1 is SGDLS and CDR2 is YYNGEE. CDR3 sequence: CASSVTGTGAWNTEAFF. CDR3 coding DNA: TGTGCCAGCAGCGTTACCGGGACAGGGGCATGGAACACTGAAGCTTTCTTT.

The rearrangement uses TRBV6-1 and TRBJ2-3, with D perhaps TRBD1 (6 bases). Trimming stripped 1 base from V and 6 bases from J, with 17 bases between. The CDR3 consists of 16 residues. In germline, CDR1 is MNHNS, CDR2 SASEGT. CDR3 amino acids: CASSEGPTGQGDTQYF. Here the CDR3 DNA reads TGTGCCAGCAGTGAAGGACCTACAGGGCAAGGGGATACGCAGTATTTT.